A selection of T cell receptor beta chains follows, all from one sample in a study of blood T cell repertoires in COVID-19. The data were produced by immunoSEQ multiplex PCR, yet TCRdb's version contains in-frame clones alone and is incomplete. The sample shows fewer than 350,000 clones, 86% of them seen only once. The material sequenced was peripheral blood. The receptors come from a woman in her twenties or thirties who had recovered from COVID-19. The CDR3 runs from the conserved cysteine through the conserved F or W. A D gene is named only where the DNA matches it firmly. A clone size is listed for some rows: how often the clone was seen (once, few, many), or a class if it is expanded.

D | J | V | size | DNA | CDR3
TRBD1 | TRBJ2-7 | TRBV11-2 | . | TGTGCCAGCAGCTTATATACCGGGACAGGAGCCTACGAGCAGTACTTC | CASSLYTGTGAYEQYF
. | TRBJ2-7 | TRBV29-1 | few | TGCAGCGTTGCCCCCAGCTCGGGGGAGCAGTACTTC | CSVAPSSGEQYF
. | TRBJ1-5 | TRBV7-2 | . | TGTGCCAGCAGCTTAACGGGTCGGAATCAGCCCCAGCATTTT | CASSLTGRNQPQHF
. | TRBJ2-7 | TRBV5-6 | . | TGTGCCAGCAGCTTCGAGAGCGTAGGCGGGCATGATCAGTACTTC | CASSFESVGGHDQYF
TRBD1 | TRBJ2-7 | TRBV5-1 | few | TGCGCCAGCAGCCACGGACAGGGGCACGAGCAGTACTTC | CASSHGQGHEQYF
. | TRBJ1-2 | TRBV4-1 | few | TGCGCCAGCAGCCAAGATCGGCAGGCACGGGGCTACACCTTC | CASSQDRQARGYTF
TRBD1 | TRBJ1-2 | TRBV5-1 | . | TGCGCCAGCAGTAACAGGGGAAACTATGGCTACACCTTC | CASSNRGNYGYTF
. | TRBJ1-2 | TRBV27 | . | TGTGCCACCTCGTCGGGGGGATCCAACTATGGCTACACCTTC | CATSSGGSNYGYTF
TRBD2 | TRBJ2-7 | TRBV5-6 | . | TGTGCCAGCAGCTTACCCGGGGGGGGTACCTACGAGCAGTACTTC | CASSLPGGGTYEQYF
. | TRBJ2-5 | TRBV5-4 | . | TGTGCCAGCAGTTGGGACTTGAAAGAGACCCAGTACTTC | CASSWDLKETQYF
TRBD2 | TRBJ2-5 | TRBV28 | . | TGTGCCAGCAGGTCCGGACTAGCGGGAGGAGAGACCCAGTACTTC | CASRSGLAGGETQYF
. | TRBJ2-1 | TRBV7-2 | . | TGTGCCAGCAGCTTCTTCACGGGAGTGTACAATGAGCAGTTCTTC | CASSFFTGVYNEQFF
. | TRBJ2-3 | TRBV2 | . | TGTGCCAGCAGTGACCCCGCCACTAGCACAGATACGCAGTATTTT | CASSDPATSTDTQYF
. | TRBJ1-2 | TRBV28 | . | TGTGCCAGCAGTCCGCCCCCAGGGTACTATGGCTACACCTTC | CASSPPPGYYGYTF
TRBD1 | TRBJ2-5 | TRBV29-1 | . | TGCAGCGTTGAAGATCCCAATGGTTCCGGGACAGGGGCGGACGAGACCCAGTACTTC | CSVEDPNGSGTGADETQYF
TRBD1 | TRBJ2-6 | TRBV19 | . | TGTGCCAGCCGGACAGGGTATGGCTCTGGGGCCAACGTCCTGACTTTC | CASRTGYGSGANVLTF
TRBD2 | TRBJ2-5 | TRBV6-2/TRBV6-3 | . | TGTGCCAGCAGTTATGGGACGGGAGCGGGAGAGTGGGAGACCCAGTACTTC | CASSYGTGAGEWETQYF
. | TRBJ1-2 | TRBV4-2 | . | TGTGCCAGCAGCCAAGATTTCGGGGTAGGAGGCTACACCTTC | CASSQDFGVGGYTF
TRBD1 | TRBJ2-6 | TRBV28 | . | TGTGCCAGCAGTTTCCGGACAGGGCGCGAAGGGTCTGGGGCCAACGTCCTGACTTTC | CASSFRTGREGSGANVLTF
. | TRBJ1-1 | TRBV21-1 | . | TGTGCCAGCAGCAAAGATAACAGGGTGAACACTGAAGCTTTCTTT | CASSKDNRVNTEAFF
. | TRBJ2-3 | TRBV5-1 | . | TGCGCCAGCAGCCCCCTTATCAGCACAGATACGCAGTATTTT | CASSPLISTDTQYF
TRBD2 | TRBJ2-1 | TRBV6-4 | . | TGTGCCAGCAGCCCGCGTAGCGGGGGGTACAATGAGCAGTTCTTC | CASSPRSGGYNEQFF
. | TRBJ2-1 | TRBV5-6 | . | TGTGCCAGCAGCCCCGGGCTAGCCCACAGGGATGAGCAGTTCTTC | CASSPGLAHRDEQFF
TRBD2 | TRBJ2-1 | TRBV29-1 | . | TGCAGCGTAGGGCTAGCGGGGGGATTAAACAATGAGCAGTTCTTC | CSVGLAGGLNNEQFF
. | TRBJ1-1 | TRBV6-2/TRBV6-3 | once | TGTGCCAGCAGTTACGGAGGGTACACTGAAGCTTTCTTT | CASSYGGYTEAFF
TRBD1 | TRBJ1-3 | TRBV9 | . | TGTGCCAGCAGCGAGACAGGGGGCTCTGGAAACACCATATATTTT | CASSETGGSGNTIYF
. | TRBJ2-5 | TRBV6-5 | . | TGTGCCAGCATTTCACCCCGGGACAAAGAGACCCAGTACTTC | CASISPRDKETQYF
TRBD1 | TRBJ1-1 | TRBV5-1 | . | TGCGCCAGCAGCTCGGGACAGTACACTGAAGCTTTCTTT | CASSSGQYTEAFF
. | TRBJ1-5 | TRBV19 | . | TGTGCCAGTAGTCCCCAGAATCAGCCCCAGCATTTT | CASSPQNQPQHF
. | TRBJ2-7 | TRBV19 | . | TGTGCCAGTATCCTTTACGAGCAGTACTTC | CASILYEQYF
TRBD1 | TRBJ2-5 | TRBV5-1 | . | TGCGCCAGCAGCCATGAAGGGGGCCACCAAGAGACCCAGTACTTC | CASSHEGGHQETQYF